This T cell receptor (beta chain) stems from a study of human T cells and chemical hapten exposure. In the study overall: Across samples, TCR yields varied, mostly owing to small differences in pooled library volumes. Overall study findings and caveats: Donors had alopecia, so their immune response may differ from healthy people's.

During construction of the library, unique molecular identifiers were attached to individual cDNA molecules for quantitative, reproducible TCR counting. In TCRdb, the RACE reads were re-called with MiXCR into one record per CDR3 protein. The data show approximately 350,000 distinct CDR3 sequences, around 7% seen once. Germline V gene data show CDR1 as MNHNS and CDR2 as SASEGT. V gave up 3 bases and J gave up 3 bases, with 15 bases separating them. This CDR3 contains 16 residues. This clonotype occurred many times. Its specificity is not known. The time point denotes: patch test 1, 2 weeks after DPC sensitization. Treatment noted: therapeutic diphenylcyclopropenone sensitization with weekly scalp DPC.

Sequenced here: whole blood, sampled in connection with sensitization to the hapten diphenylcyclopropenone (DPC). The rearrangement links TRBV6-1 to TRBJ1-5; tentative D call: TRBD1 (6 bases). The sequence was collected from a woman under 30 with alopecia areata. Some clones in this sample may be carry-over from other donors' samples. DNA of the CDR3: TGTGCCAGCAGTGATTCAGGCACAGGGAACAATCAGCCCCAGCATTTT. Its translation: CASSDSGTGNNQPQHF.